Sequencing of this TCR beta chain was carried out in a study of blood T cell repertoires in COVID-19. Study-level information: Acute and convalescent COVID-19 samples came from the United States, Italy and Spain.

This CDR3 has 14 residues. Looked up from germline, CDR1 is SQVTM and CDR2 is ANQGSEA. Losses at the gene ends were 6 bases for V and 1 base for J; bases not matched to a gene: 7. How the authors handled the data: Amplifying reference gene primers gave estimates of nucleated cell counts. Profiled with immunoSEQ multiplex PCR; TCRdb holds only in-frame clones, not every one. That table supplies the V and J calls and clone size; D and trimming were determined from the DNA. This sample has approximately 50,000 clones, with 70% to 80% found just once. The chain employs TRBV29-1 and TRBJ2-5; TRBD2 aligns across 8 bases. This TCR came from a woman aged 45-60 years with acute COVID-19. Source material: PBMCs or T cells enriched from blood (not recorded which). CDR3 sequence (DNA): TGCAGCGTACGGAGGACTAGCTCCCAAGAGACCCAGTACTTC. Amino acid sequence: CSVRRTSSQETQYF. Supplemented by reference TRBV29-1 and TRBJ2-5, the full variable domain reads SAVISQKPSRDICQRGTSLTIQCQVDSQVTMMFWYRQQPGQSLTLIATANQGSEATYESGFVIDKFPISRPNLTFSTLTVSNMSPEDSSIYLCSVRRTSSQETQYFGPGTRLLVL.